This is a list of T cell receptor beta chains from one sample in a study of blood T cell repertoires in COVID-19. Profiled with immunoSEQ multiplex PCR; TCRdb holds only in-frame clones, not every one. The sample has roughly 40,000 clones; roughly 70% are singletons. Material: peripheral blood. These receptors were collected from a man at least 80 years old with acute or convalescent COVID-19. Each CDR3 is given with its conserved first and last residue. The order of the fields is CDR3 protein, clone size, J gene, V gene. Expanded clones are given a class, and other clones once, few, many or no size at all.

CDR3aa: CASSLSRQGYNEQFF
abundance: few
j_gene: TRBJ2-1
v_gene: TRBV7-2

CDR3aa: CASSLTGGTHEQYF
abundance: .
j_gene: TRBJ2-7
v_gene: TRBV28

CDR3aa: CSARDSAGGYF
abundance: .
j_gene: TRBJ2-7
v_gene: TRBV20-1

CDR3aa: CASSRTSGSSYNEQFF
abundance: few
j_gene: TRBJ2-1
v_gene: TRBV19

CDR3aa: CASRGSALNTEAFF
abundance: few
j_gene: TRBJ1-1
v_gene: TRBV27

CDR3aa: CASSIGGTIQETQYF
abundance: .
j_gene: TRBJ2-5
v_gene: TRBV19

CDR3aa: CASSRQLISGNTIYF
abundance: .
j_gene: TRBJ1-3
v_gene: TRBV5-8

CDR3aa: CASSHLATAYEQYF
abundance: .
j_gene: TRBJ2-7
v_gene: TRBV3-1/TRBV3-2

CDR3aa: CASSLLSREGYNEQFF
abundance: once
j_gene: TRBJ2-1
v_gene: TRBV14

CDR3aa: CASSLGRGQKQYF
abundance: .
j_gene: TRBJ2-7
v_gene: TRBV5-8

CDR3aa: CASSQGLVWYEQFF
abundance: .
j_gene: TRBJ2-1
v_gene: TRBV4-2

CDR3aa: CASSLGDRVREELFF
abundance: .
j_gene: TRBJ2-2
v_gene: TRBV7-2

CDR3aa: CATSEGAADTQYF
abundance: .
j_gene: TRBJ2-3
v_gene: TRBV24-1

CDR3aa: CASSMRGRANYEQYF
abundance: .
j_gene: TRBJ2-7
v_gene: TRBV19

CDR3aa: CASSRSESYGYTF
abundance: once
j_gene: TRBJ1-2
v_gene: TRBV19

CDR3aa: CATSDGQGRGETQYF
abundance: .
j_gene: TRBJ2-5
v_gene: TRBV24-1

CDR3aa: CASSPTSVFSYEQYF
abundance: few
j_gene: TRBJ2-7
v_gene: TRBV3-1/TRBV3-2

CDR3aa: CATSAQVGVNYGYTF
abundance: .
j_gene: TRBJ1-2
v_gene: TRBV15

CDR3aa: CASSDRVVKTQYF
abundance: .
j_gene: TRBJ2-5
v_gene: TRBV25-1

CDR3aa: CASGKAGTSYEQYF
abundance: .
j_gene: TRBJ2-7
v_gene: TRBV28

CDR3aa: CASSFGTGATNEKLFF
abundance: .
j_gene: TRBJ1-4
v_gene: TRBV7-6

CDR3aa: CASSFRDSPPGNQPQHF
abundance: .
j_gene: TRBJ1-5
v_gene: TRBV5-4

CDR3aa: CASSLGTSGRSERDTQYF
abundance: .
j_gene: TRBJ2-3
v_gene: TRBV27

CDR3aa: CASSFERLASTDTQYF
abundance: .
j_gene: TRBJ2-3
v_gene: TRBV7-2

CDR3aa: CASIPSGGRYNEQFF
abundance: .
j_gene: TRBJ2-1
v_gene: TRBV6-6

CDR3aa: CASSWGQFYEQYF
abundance: .
j_gene: TRBJ2-7
v_gene: TRBV6-2/TRBV6-3

CDR3aa: CASSFPRQPQHF
abundance: .
j_gene: TRBJ1-5
v_gene: TRBV5-8